This note documents a single T cell receptor beta chain sequence. Here immunoSEQ multiplex PCR was the method, and the copy in TCRdb shows in-frame clones only, minus some. Counted here are almost 50,000 clones, around 86% occurring once; the ten biggest clones make up 5.5% to 7%. Germline V gives CDR1 SGHNT, CDR2 YYREEE (reference sequence). The CDR3 is 15 amino acids. Trimming took 10 bases from V and 0 from J, leaving 17 bases between them. The data are from a study of OX40 agonist ivuxolimab in advanced cancers. Study-level background: Mean age around 60 years, range 23 to 79; 82.7% male.

Baseline, cycle 4 day 1, and cycle 7 day 1 were the blood sampling points. The gene calls are TRBV5-4 and TRBJ1-3; D gene uncertain. This specimen was CD4+ or CD8+ T cells sorted from blood, taken in a trial of the OX40 agonist ivuxolimab. The clonotype was recovered from an adult with an advanced solid tumor such as melanoma, head and neck, liver or kidney cancer. This CDR3 reads CAATDGRFSGNTIYF. In DNA, the CDR3 is TGTGCCGCCACGGACGGCCGGTTCTCTGGAAACACCATATATTTT. The full variable domain, in which reference TRBV5-4 and TRBJ1-3 provide the parts outside the CDR3, is ETGVTQSPTHLIKTRGQQVTLRCSSQSGHNTVSWYQQALGQGPQFIFQYYREEENGRGNFPPRFSGLQFPNYSSELNVNALELDDSALYLCAATDGRFSGNTIYFGEGSWLTVV.